This T cell receptor beta chain was sequenced for a study of cytomegalovirus exposure and HLA in healthy donors. Notes on the study in general: According to an earlier analysis, most TCR beta V segments yielded productive rearrangements about 90% or about 30% of the time. Exclusion as indistinguishable affected some V segments, including TRBV6-2 and TRBV6-3. Serostatus for CMV was the only available immune exposure information.

This clone was detected a few times. The antigen remains unidentified. CDR3 length equals 15 residues. PCR employed 60 Vbeta and 13 Jbeta primers. In the original processing: A later analysis counted some 87 million unique TCR beta chains, some 10 million shared. The method was immunoSEQ multiplex PCR; TCRdb's version includes in-frame clones alone and lacks a portion of them. The D gene and trimming were derived from the DNA, and the V and J assignments and clone size from that table. Of more than 100,000 clones listed, roughly 65% are singletons. This receptor was taken from a man in his forties or fifties in good health and CMV-seropositive. The chain carries TRBV21-1 and TRBJ2-7; the table's D call, TRBD2, was not checked against the DNA. TRBV21-1 is termed a pseudogene. The source material was PBMCs. The DNA for the CDR3 is TGTGCCAGCAGGCGTTTTAGCGGGAGAGGCTACGAGCAGTACTTC. Protein product: CASRRFSGRGYEQYF.